This entry is about one T cell receptor (beta chain). TCRdb reanalysed the RACE reads using MiXCR and keeps one entry per CDR3 protein. The sample holds 190,000 or so distinct CDR3 sequences, under 25% seen once. This sample is drawn from a study of human T cells and chemical hapten exposure. Study summary: Alopecia areata, totalis and universalis patients, mostly female, were included.

Time point described: patch test 3, about 24 weeks after DPC sensitization. Treatment reported: therapeutic diphenylcyclopropenone sensitization with weekly scalp DPC. The germline gives CDR1 MNHEY, CDR2 SVGAGI. The CDR3 is 16 residues long. V was pared by 2 bases and J by 1 base, with 11 bases between. The V and J genes are TRBV6-5 and TRBJ2-2; no firm D call. The receptor's source is a woman between 35 and 50 years old with alopecia areata. Some clones in this sample may be carry-over from other donors' samples. The input for sequencing was whole blood, taken in connection with sensitization to the hapten diphenylcyclopropenone (DPC). The CDR3: CASSYVDTGNTGELFF. DNA for the CDR3: TGTGCCAGCAGTTACGTCGATACGGGGAACACCGGGGAGCTGTTTTTT.